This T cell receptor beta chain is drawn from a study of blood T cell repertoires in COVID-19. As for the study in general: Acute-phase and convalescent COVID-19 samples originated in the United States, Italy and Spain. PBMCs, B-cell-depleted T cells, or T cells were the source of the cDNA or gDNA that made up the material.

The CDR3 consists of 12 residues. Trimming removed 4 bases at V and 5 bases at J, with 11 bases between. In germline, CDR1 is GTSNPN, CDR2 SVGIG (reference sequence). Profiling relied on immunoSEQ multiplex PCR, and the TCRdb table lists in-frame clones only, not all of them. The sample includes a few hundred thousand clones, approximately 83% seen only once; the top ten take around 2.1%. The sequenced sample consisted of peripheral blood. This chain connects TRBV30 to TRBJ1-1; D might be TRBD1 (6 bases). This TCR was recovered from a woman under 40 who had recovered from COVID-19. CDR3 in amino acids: CAWTQRGTEAFF. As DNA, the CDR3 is TGTGCCTGGACCCAGAGGGGGACTGAAGCTTTCTTT.